The 10 T cell receptor beta chains below all came from one sample that was sequenced in a study of cytomegalovirus exposure and HLA in healthy donors (dated by TCRdb to the late 2010s). The method behind the library was the immunoSEQ multiplex PCR assay. A mixture of 60 forward primers for TCR Vbeta segments and 13 reverse primers for TCR Jbeta segments was used in the multiplex PCR. The source is immuneACCESS, and TCRdb retained only in-frame sequences with V and J called. Part of the clones is not carried over; for the studies checked, unresolved V genes explain less than half of this, and the remainder is unexplained. The sample table records 200,000 to 250,000 clones; just over 75% of these occur just once. The ten biggest clones cover approximately 2.6% of the sample. Material for sequencing was PBMCs. The receptor set was obtained from a woman aged 55-69 years in good health and CMV-seropositive.

The chain couples TRBV11-2 to TRBJ2-7; 12 nucleotides line up with TRBD2. The germline V gene has CDR1 SGHAT and CDR2 FQNNGV. Trimming at V came to 1 base and at J to 3 bases, leaving 7 bases not matched to a gene. This CDR3 is 17 amino acids long. DNA of the CDR3: TGTGCCAGCAGCTTAGCGGGACTAGCGGGTGGAAACTACGAGCAGTACTTC. Amino acid sequence: CASSLAGLAGGNYEQYF.

The chain couples TRBV28 to TRBJ2-5; TRBD2 aligns across 7 bases. The trim removed 10 bases at V and 3 bases at J, leaving 8 bases unmatched. This CDR3 comprises 13 residues. Germline CDR1 and CDR2: MDHEN and SYDVKM. CDR3 amino acids: CATQRGGKETQYF. CDR3 sequence (DNA): TGTGCCACCCAAAGGGGAGGGAAAGAGACCCAGTACTTC.

J is TRBJ2-3 and V is TRBV5-4; perhaps TRBD1 as D (5 bases). The CDR3 is 14 residues long. Germline assignment: CDR1 SGHNT and CDR2 YYREEE (reference sequence). With 4 bases removed from V and 2 bases from J, the gap between germline ends came to 11 bases. Written as DNA, the CDR3 is TGTGCCAGCAGCGTCCAGGGTAACACAGATACGCAGTATTTT. Amino acid sequence: CASSVQGNTDTQYF.

The gene calls are TRBV19 and TRBJ1-2; D is unclear. With 5 bases removed from V and 8 bases from J, the gap between germline ends came to 12 bases. The CDR3 is made up of 12 amino acids. CDR1 is LNHDA and CDR2 is SQIVND in the germline V gene (reference sequence). The CDR3 nucleotides read TGTGCCAGTAGTGTCGAAAAGAGAGGCTACACCTTC. Amino acids: CASSVEKRGYTF.

The genes are TRBV5-1 and TRBJ2-5; 7 bases map to TRBD2. V trimming: 4 bases; J trimming: 5 bases; junction bases outside the gene matches: 14. The CDR3 has 16 amino acids. Germline V gene lookup returns CDR1 SGHRS and CDR2 YFSETQ. CDR3 sequence (DNA): TGCGCCAGCAGCACCCCATCGGGGGGTACTGGGGAGACCCAGTACTTC. Its translation: CASSTPSGGTGETQYF.

The chain combines TRBV4-3 with TRBJ1-1; TRBD1 aligns across 7 bases. This CDR3 has 15 amino acids. The germline V gene has CDR1 LGHNA and CDR2 YSLEER. Trimming removed 5 bases from V and 3 bases from J; junction bases left unmatched: 9. This CDR3 is CASSAHRGLDTEAFF. For the CDR3, the DNA is TGCGCCAGCAGCGCCCACAGGGGTCTGGACACTGAAGCTTTCTTT.

This clone has a handful of counts. The chain joins TRBV27 to TRBJ1-2; 9 positions match TRBD1. The CDR3 has 15 amino acids. J lost 2 bases, V lost 6 bases, and 7 bases had no gene match. Germline CDR1 and CDR2: MNHEY and SMNVEV (reference sequence). In DNA form, the CDR3 reads TGTGCCAGCAGGCTACAGGGGGCGCGGAACTATGGCTACACCTTC. Translated: CASRLQGARNYGYTF.

This clone has a handful of counts. The V call is TRBV2, the J call TRBJ2-2; 9 bases line up with TRBD1. J was trimmed by 6 bases and V by 6 bases; bases with no gene match: 8. The CDR3 loop spans 15 amino acids. CDR1 is SNHLY, CDR2 FYNNEI, per germline. CDR3 nucleotide sequence: TGTGCCAGCAGCTCCGGGACAGGGAGTTCCGGGGAGCTGTTTTTT. This gives the protein CASSSGTGSSGELFF.

In this sample, this clone turned up once. The V and J genes are TRBV30 and TRBJ2-7; a weak D match, TRBD1 (5 bases). The germline V and J ends were trimmed by 2 bases and 6 bases, with 8 bases remaining between them. Germline assignment: CDR1 GTSNPN and CDR2 SVGIG (reference sequence). This CDR3 comprises 11 residues. The CDR3 coding sequence is TGTGCCTGGAGTCCCCAGGGCGAGCAGTACTTC. This gives the protein CAWSPQGEQYF.

The rearrangement uses TRBV19 and TRBJ1-3; no firm D call. V was clipped by 7 bases and J by 1 base, with 17 bases between them. CDR1 LNHDA and CDR2 SQIVND come from the germline V gene (reference sequence). The CDR3 is 16 amino acids. The CDR3 nucleotides read TGTGCCAGTAACCCAGGAGGGTATAGGTCTGGAAACACCATATATTTT. It translates to CASNPGGYRSGNTIYF. The variable domain in full, completed from reference TRBV19 and TRBJ1-3, reads DGGITQSPKYLFRKEGQNVTLSCEQNLNHDAMYWYRQDPGQGLRLIYYSQIVNDFQKGDIAEGYSVSREKKESFPLTVTSAQKNPTAFYLCASNPGGYRSGNTIYFGEGSWLTVV.